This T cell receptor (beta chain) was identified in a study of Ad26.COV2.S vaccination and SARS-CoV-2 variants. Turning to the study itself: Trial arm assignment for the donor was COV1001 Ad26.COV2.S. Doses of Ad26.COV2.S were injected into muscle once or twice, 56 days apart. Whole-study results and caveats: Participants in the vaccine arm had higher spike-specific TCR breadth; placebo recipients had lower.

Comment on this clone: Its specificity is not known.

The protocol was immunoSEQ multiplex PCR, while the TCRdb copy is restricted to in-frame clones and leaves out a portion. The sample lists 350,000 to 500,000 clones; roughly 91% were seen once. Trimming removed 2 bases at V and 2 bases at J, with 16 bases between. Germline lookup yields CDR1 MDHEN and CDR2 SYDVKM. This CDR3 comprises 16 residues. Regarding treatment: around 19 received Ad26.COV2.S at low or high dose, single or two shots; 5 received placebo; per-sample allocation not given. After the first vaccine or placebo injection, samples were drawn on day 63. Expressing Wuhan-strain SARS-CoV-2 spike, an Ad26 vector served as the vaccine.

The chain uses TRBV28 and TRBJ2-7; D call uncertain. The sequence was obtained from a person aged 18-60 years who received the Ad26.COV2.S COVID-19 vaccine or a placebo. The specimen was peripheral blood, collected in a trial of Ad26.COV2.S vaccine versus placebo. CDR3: CASSLIMASPPYEQYF. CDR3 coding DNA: TGTGCCAGCAGTTTAATAATGGCGAGCCCCCCCTACGAGCAGTACTTC.